A selection of T cell receptor beta chains follows, all from one sample in a study of identical twins. In TCRdb, the 5' RACE reads were re-called with MiXCR into one record per CDR3 protein. Of about 730,000 distinct CDR3 sequences detected, around 21% appear once; the ten largest clones hold 4.3%. These data were also reused for a study on T cells expressing NK-cell markers.

The sample consisted of PBMCs. These receptors all come from a woman aged 18 to 35 in good health. Both conserved end residues are part of each CDR3. Fields, in order: D gene, clone size, J gene, V gene, CDR3 protein, CDR3 DNA. A D gene is named only where the DNA matches it firmly. Clone size, where shown, is once, few, many, or a class for clones that have expanded.

TRBD2	.	TRBJ2-1	TRBV15	CATKTSGGTFEQFF	TGTGCCACCAAGACTAGCGGGGGGACGTTCGAGCAGTTCTTC
TRBD2	many	TRBJ2-7	TRBV6-1	CATTSGTSFYEQYF	TGTGCCACCACCTCCGGGACTAGTTTCTACGAGCAGTACTTC
.	few	TRBJ1-3	TRBV12-3/TRBV12-4	CATRWRATGNTIYF	TGTGCCACCCGATGGAGGGCCACTGGAAACACCATATATTTT
TRBD1	few	TRBJ2-2	TRBV12-3/TRBV12-4	CASSLVVGTGLTGELFF	TGTGCCAGCAGTTTAGTCGTCGGGACAGGGCTCACCGGGGAGCTGTTTTTT
TRBD2	many	TRBJ2-7	TRBV2	CARGGLAGGKLLYEQYF	TGTGCCAGGGGGGGACTAGCGGGAGGAAAACTTCTCTACGAGCAGTACTTC
.	.	TRBJ1-1	TRBV6-2/TRBV6-3	CASTPSGGRAFF	TGTGCCAGCACCCCGAGTGGGGGAAGAGCTTTCTTT
.	few	TRBJ1-1	TRBV20-1	CSAILGGIGAFF	TGCAGTGCTATCCTGGGGGGCATAGGAGCTTTCTTT
.	.	TRBJ1-2	TRBV12-3/TRBV12-4	CASSPTLYGYTF	TGTGCCAGCAGCCCCACCCTCTATGGCTACACCTTC
.	once	TRBJ2-5	TRBV29-1	CSVNSVSETQYF	TGCAGCGTTAATTCCGTTTCGGAGACCCAGTACTTC
.	.	TRBJ2-5	TRBV21-1	CASSKGTSEETQYF	TGTGCCAGCAGCAAGGGGACTAGCGAAGAGACCCAGTACTTC
.	few	TRBJ2-1	TRBV20-1	CSALEGVF	TGCAGTGCACTAGAAGGTGTCTTC
.	.	TRBJ1-3	TRBV5-6	CASSAGSSSGNTIYF	TGTGCCAGCAGCGCGGGGAGCAGCTCTGGAAACACCATATATTTT
TRBD2	few	TRBJ2-3	TRBV5-1	CASSAGGVYTQYF	TGCGCCAGCAGCGCGGGAGGAGTATATACGCAGTATTTT
.	few	TRBJ2-7	TRBV19	CASSTLGTATYEQYF	TGTGCCAGTAGTACTCTGGGGACGGCTACCTACGAGCAGTACTTC
.	.	TRBJ1-5	TRBV20-1	CSASNSSDQPQHF	TGCAGTGCTAGCAACAGTAGCGATCAGCCCCAGCATTTT
.	few	TRBJ2-7	TRBV7-8	CASSSQGHSYEQYF	TGTGCCAGCAGCTCGCAGGGGCACTCCTACGAGCAGTACTTC
.	.	TRBJ2-6	TRBV12-3/TRBV12-4	CASSPRTATLSGANVLTF	TGTGCCAGCAGTCCTCGGACGGCAACCCTCTCTGGGGCCAACGTCCTGACTTTC
.	.	TRBJ2-2	TRBV10-3	CAIRPMSGLLTGELFF	TGTGCCATCCGTCCTATGTCGGGACTCCTCACCGGGGAGCTGTTTTTT
TRBD2	.	TRBJ2-3	TRBV4-2	CATQTSETDTQYF	TGTGCCACCCAGACTAGCGAAACAGATACGCAGTATTTT
.	.	TRBJ1-2	TRBV7-9	CASSPSDLTNYGYTF	TGTGCCAGCAGCCCTTCGGATCTTACTAACTATGGCTACACCTTC
.	.	TRBJ2-1	TRBV10-3	CATGGLKNEQFF	TGTGCCACAGGGGGGTTAAAGAATGAGCAGTTCTTC
TRBD2	.	TRBJ2-3	TRBV3-1	CASRQTSAGDTQYF	TGTGCCAGCAGACAGACTAGCGCTGGGGATACGCAGTATTTT
.	.	TRBJ2-7	TRBV20-1	CSARGSDAAQIYEQYF	TGCAGTGCTAGAGGGTCCGATGCGGCCCAAATCTACGAGCAGTACTTC
.	.	TRBJ1-6	TRBV6-2/TRBV6-3	CASRRGRLLHF	TGTGCCAGCAGACGAGGACGGCTCCTCCACTTT
.	many	TRBJ2-1	TRBV12-3/TRBV12-4	CASSSPGKEDEQFF	TGTGCCAGCAGCTCCCCGGGAAAGGAGGATGAGCAGTTCTTC
TRBD2	.	TRBJ2-1	TRBV20-1	CSARGTSGRAEEQFF	TGCAGTGCTAGAGGGACTAGCGGGAGGGCCGAGGAGCAGTTCTTC
.	.	TRBJ2-1	TRBV3-1	CASCQDREGTGLNEQFF	TGTGCCAGCTGCCAAGACAGGGAGGGGACAGGCTTAAATGAGCAGTTCTTC
TRBD2	few	TRBJ2-3	TRBV29-1	CSEVASGTSTDTQYF	TGCAGCGAGGTAGCTAGCGGTACTAGCACAGATACGCAGTATTTT
.	many	TRBJ1-2	TRBV20-1	CSARETAKQHYGYTF	TGCAGTGCTAGAGAAACGGCGAAACAGCACTATGGCTACACCTTC
.	few	TRBJ2-5	TRBV7-2	CASTSPLNSQETQYF	TGTGCCAGCACCTCCCCCCTGAACAGCCAAGAGACCCAGTACTTC
.	.	TRBJ2-7	TRBV4-2	CASSQDWYGGPYEQYF	TGTGCCAGCAGCCAAGACTGGTACGGGGGGCCGTACGAGCAGTACTTC
TRBD2	.	TRBJ2-5	TRBV20-1	CSARVPSGSAETQYF	TGCAGTGCTAGAGTCCCTAGCGGGAGTGCAGAGACCCAGTACTTC
.	.	TRBJ2-1	TRBV7-2	CASSLNRGRYRGQFF	TGTGCCAGCAGCCTAAACCGGGGGCGATACAGGGGGCAGTTCTTC
TRBD2	.	TRBJ2-1	TRBV20-1	CSAFRTRGLEQFF	TGCAGTGCTTTCCGGACTAGAGGTCTTGAGCAGTTCTTC
TRBD1	.	TRBJ2-7	TRBV5-6	CASSRIPGQGAEQYF	TGTGCCAGCAGCCGGATTCCGGGACAGGGAGCCGAGCAGTACTTC
.	.	TRBJ2-3	TRBV10-3	CAISESGLPTDTQYF	TGTGCCATCAGTGAGTCGGGACTTCCAACAGATACGCAGTATTTT
.	few	TRBJ1-1	TRBV12-3/TRBV12-4	CASRTGEAFF	TGTGCCAGCAGGACAGGTGAAGCTTTCTTT
.	few	TRBJ2-3	TRBV7-2	CASSLASVTDTQYF	TGTGCCAGCAGCTTAGCCTCCGTGACAGATACGCAGTATTTT
TRBD1	few	TRBJ1-6	TRBV20-1	CSARLWTGNNSPLHF	TGCAGTGCTAGATTATGGACAGGAAATAATTCACCCCTCCACTTT